The clone carrying this T cell receptor beta chain has just a few counts. The antigen is not known. These data originate in a study of T-cell memory formation after mild COVID-19. TCRdb re-derived calls from the 5' RACE reads in MiXCR, one entry per CDR3 protein. The sample lists approximately 290,000 distinct CDR3 sequences; approximately 8% were seen once. Study findings and constraints: Clones shrinking from day 15 to 85 showed even CD4/CD8 mixes; later expanders tilted CD4+.

The CDR3 has 11 residues. The germline V gene has CDR1 DFQATT and CDR2 SNEGSKA (reference sequence). Trimming cost V 5 bases and J 3 bases, with 7 bases left between them. Sample: PBMCs or a T cell subset sorted from them (not recorded which). This clonotype originated in a man younger than 35 who had mild COVID-19 (a few samples of this study predate the infection). Cell type and time point are not known. The chain is built from TRBV20-1 and TRBJ1-1, with D unresolved. CDR3 sequence: CSALYDTEAFF. Here the CDR3 DNA reads TGCAGTGCTCTTTATGACACTGAAGCTTTCTTT.